Each of the 23 T cell receptor beta chains below was sequenced from the same sample in a study of type 1 regulatory T cells. No antigens are known for them. From the reads, TCRdb called clonotypes with MiXCR, one entry per CDR3 protein. The sample has roughly 60,000 distinct CDR3 sequences, 60% to 65% seen once. Sample: cultured non-Tr1 T cells, either the whole culture or a sorted T cell fraction (not recorded which). All receptors come from a human donor in good health.

This clonotype was picked up a small number of times. The genes are TRBV18 and TRBJ2-3; TRBD1 agrees at 9 bases. J lost 8 bases, V lost 3 bases, and 6 bases had no gene match. This CDR3 comprises 14 residues. CDR1 KGHSH and CDR2 LQKENI come from the germline V gene. CDR3 DNA sequence: TGTGCCAGCTCACCGGGACAGGGCTTTTCTACGCAGTATTTT. This encodes CASSPGQGFSTQYF.

J is TRBJ1-2 and V is TRBV5-1; D gene ambiguous. V lost 1 base, J lost 3 bases, and 4 bases lay in between. Germline CDR1 and CDR2: SGHRS and YFSETQ. The CDR3 sequence is 12 residues long. The CDR3 nucleotides are TGCGCCAGCAGCTTGAACGACTATGGCTACACCTTC. Translation gives CASSLNDYGYTF.

This clonotype was observed a handful of times. V gene TRBV7-8 combines with J gene TRBJ2-2; unclear D gene. From germline, CDR1 is SGHVS and CDR2 FQNEAQ. Trimming shortened V by 1 base and J by 3 bases, and 12 bases separated the two germline ends. The CDR3 spans 16 residues. The DNA for the CDR3 is TGTGCCAGCAGCTTAGATGTACCCGCGGACACCGGGGAGCTGTTTTTT. Encoded protein: CASSLDVPADTGELFF.

The rearrangement joins TRBV5-1 to TRBJ1-6, with D maybe TRBD1 (5 bases). Germline lookup yields CDR1 SGHRS and CDR2 YFSETQ. This CDR3 has 15 residues. Trimming removed 4 bases at V and 7 bases at J, with 15 bases between. For the CDR3, the DNA is TGCGCCAGCAGCGCCTCCGGGACTCTCAATTCACCCCTCCACTTT. It translates to CASSASGTLNSPLHF.

There are a few counts of this clonotype. This chain uses TRBV7-3 with TRBJ2-1, with 9 bases matching TRBD2. CDR3 length: 15 residues. Trimming removed 1 base from V and 7 bases from J; junction bases left unmatched: 5. CDR1 is SGHTA and CDR2 is FQGTGA in the germline V gene. CDR3 nucleotides: TGTGCCAGCAGCTTAAACGGACTAGCGAGAAATGAGCAGTTCTTC. Translated: CASSLNGLARNEQFF.

This chain links TRBV10-3 with TRBJ1-5; 7 nucleotides align to TRBD1. The germline V gene has CDR1 ENHRY and CDR2 SYGVKD. Germline trimming cut 6 bases from V and 1 base from J; bases unmatched to any gene: 3. The CDR3 has 14 residues. The chain's CDR3 is CAIRAGGSNQPQHF. Here the CDR3 DNA reads TGTGCCATCAGGGCAGGGGGAAGCAATCAGCCCCAGCATTTT.

The J gene is TRBJ1-1, the V gene TRBV7-2; 8 bases match TRBD1. The germline CDR1 and CDR2 sequences are SGHTA and FQGNSA. V gave up 3 bases and J gave up 7 bases; unmatched junction bases: 4. The CDR3 has 13 residues. CDR3 amino acids: CASSLGQALEAFF. Here the CDR3 DNA reads TGTGCCAGCAGCTTGGGACAGGCACTTGAAGCTTTCTTT.

The chain recombines TRBV15 with TRBJ2-7; 9 bases fit TRBD1. Trimming at V came to 2 bases and at J to 6 bases, leaving 5 bases not matched to a gene. This CDR3 region has 14 residues. The V gene's germline CDR1 is LNHNV and CDR2 YYDKDF (reference sequence). The CDR3 DNA sequence: TGTGCCACCAGCAGATTCCGACAGGGGGGCGAGCAGTACTTC. It codes for CATSRFRQGGEQYF.

A single count supports this clonotype. This sequence joins TRBV7-9 and TRBJ2-2; D is possibly TRBD2 (6 bases). Trimming shortened V by 1 base and J by 1 base, and 13 bases separated the two germline ends. This CDR3 region has 17 residues. Germline CDR1 and CDR2: SEHNR and FQNEAQ (reference sequence). The CDR3: CASSLERDSWNTGELFF. Written as DNA, the CDR3 is TGTGCCAGCAGCTTAGAACGGGACTCCTGGAACACCGGGGAGCTGTTTTTT. Drawing the rest from reference TRBV7-9 and TRBJ2-2, the complete variable domain is DTGVSQNPRHKITKRGQNVTFRCDPISEHNRLYWYRQTLGQGPEFLTYFQNEAQLEKSRLLSDRFSAERPKGSFSTLEIQRTEQGDSAMYLCASSLERDSWNTGELFFGEGSRLTVL.

This clonotype came up a few times. V is TRBV6-1 and J is TRBJ2-4, with no clear D. The CDR3 spans 15 residues. Between the trimmed V and J ends, which lost 5 bases and 8 bases, there was a span of 19 bases. Germline V gene sequence: CDR1 MNHNS, CDR2 SASEGT. CDR3 nucleotide sequence: TGTGCCAGCAGTAGTTTACCCGAGGCGAAGGACATTCAGTACTTC. Amino acid sequence: CASSSLPEAKDIQYF.

This clonotype came up a few times. This rearrangement joins TRBV23-1 to TRBJ2-1, with TRBD2 identical over 8 bases. TRBV23-1 falls under the ORF class, with uncertain function. With 3 bases clipped from V and 2 bases from J, the junction kept 12 bases outside the gene matches. This CDR3 is built from 18 residues. The CDR3 reads CASSHHTQLLAAYNEQFF. CDR3 in DNA: TGCGCCAGCAGTCACCACACCCAATTACTAGCGGCCTACAATGAGCAGTTCTTC.

This chain links TRBV18 with TRBJ1-5; the D is unclear. The CDR3 covers 14 residues. The germline V gene encodes CDR1 KGHSH and CDR2 LQKENI. Between the trimmed V and J ends, which lost 3 bases and 7 bases, there was a span of 13 bases. DNA for the CDR3: TGTGCCAGCTCACCGGGCAGTCCTGAACAGCCCCAGCATTTT. Protein: CASSPGSPEQPQHF.

The sample holds many counts of this clonotype. This chain connects TRBV12-3 or TRBV12-4 to TRBJ2-1; the D is unclear. The V gene lost 5 bases and the J gene lost 2 bases, with 7 bases spanning the gap. The CDR3 is 13 amino acids. The CDR3 spells CASSRAAYNEQFF. DNA for the CDR3: TGTGCCAGCAGTCGGGCGGCCTACAATGAGCAGTTCTTC.

This chain joins TRBV9 and TRBJ1-1; no clear D gene. Trimming removed 0 bases from V and 7 bases from J, with 13 bases in between. Germline CDR1 reads SGDLS; CDR2 reads YYNGEE. The CDR3 length is 14 residues. The CDR3 sequence is CASSVATAGVEAFF. The CDR3 nucleotides read TGTGCCAGCAGCGTAGCTACAGCGGGTGTTGAAGCTTTCTTT.

The rearrangement joins TRBV30 to TRBJ2-1; the match to TRBD2 covers 8 bases. The CDR3 length is 14 residues. V gave up 7 bases and J gave up 4 bases; unmatched junction bases: 9. Germline V CDR1 and CDR2: GTSNPN, SVGIG (reference sequence). The CDR3 sequence is CAFSGLAFYNEQFF. The CDR3 region has the DNA TGTGCCTTCTCCGGACTAGCCTTTTACAATGAGCAGTTCTTC.

The V call is TRBV5-1, the J call TRBJ2-1, with TRBD2 matching 12 bases. This CDR3 is 19 amino acids long. The J segment lost 0 bases and the V segment lost 0 bases, leaving 7 bases of the junction unmatched. From germline, CDR1 is SGHRS and CDR2 YFSETQ. CDR3 region: CASSLESSGRGSSYNEQFF. In DNA, the CDR3 is TGCGCCAGCAGCTTGGAGTCTAGCGGGAGGGGTAGCTCCTACAATGAGCAGTTCTTC.

The chain joins TRBV27 to TRBJ2-1, with D uncertain. With 6 bases removed from V and 4 bases from J, the gap between germline ends came to 19 bases. The CDR3 consists of 16 residues. Germline-derived CDR1 and CDR2 are MNHEY and SMNVEV (reference sequence). The DNA for the CDR3 is TGTGCCAGCAGGAACCGCCTCGGCAGCGTATACAATGAGCAGTTCTTC. Amino acid sequence: CASRNRLGSVYNEQFF.

This clonotype was seen many times. The chain couples TRBV5-5 to TRBJ2-7, with 7 positions matching TRBD2. V gave up 1 base and J gave up 2 bases; unmatched junction bases: 6. This CDR3 spans 15 amino acids. CDR1 and CDR2 (germline): SGHKS, YYEKEE (reference sequence). CDR3 nucleotides: TGTGCCAGCAGCTTGTTGCAGGGAGGGCCCTACGAGCAGTACTTC. It yields the protein CASSLLQGGPYEQYF.

The V and J genes are TRBV10-3 and TRBJ2-7; D not certain. The CDR3 is 11 amino acids. With 10 bases removed from V and 0 bases from J, the gap between germline ends came to 7 bases. CDR1 is ENHRY and CDR2 is SYGVKD in the germline V gene. CDR3 protein: CAKLSSYEQYF. CDR3 DNA sequence: TGTGCCAAACTGAGCTCCTACGAGCAGTACTTC.

This clonotype was observed a handful of times. The rearrangement links TRBV4-2 to TRBJ2-1; 8 positions match TRBD1. The CDR3 totals 15 residues. Germline V gene sequence: CDR1 LGHNA, CDR2 YNFKEQ. Unmatched junction bases numbered 6, after V lost 5 bases and J lost 3 bases. CDR3 nucleotide sequence: TGTGCCAGCAGCTTTGGACAGGGAAGCTACAATGAGCAGTTCTTC. It specifies CASSFGQGSYNEQFF.

V is TRBV6-5 and J is TRBJ2-7; D is tentatively TRBD1 or TRBD2 (5 bases each). V lost 6 bases to trimming and J lost 7 bases, with 16 bases between them. This CDR3 contains 13 residues. Germline V lookup: CDR1 MNHEY, CDR2 SVGAGI. The CDR3 DNA follows: TGTGCCAGCAGCGCGCAGGGTTCGGGGGAGCAGTACTTC. This translates into CASSAQGSGEQYF.

A note on this clonotype: The junction departs from the called germline gene at one end, perhaps through a read error. J is TRBJ1-5 and V is TRBV7-9; 9 positions match TRBD1. CDR3 length: 17 residues. CDR1 and CDR2 from the germline V gene are SEHNR and FQNEAQ (reference sequence). CDR3 nucleotides: TGTGCCAGCAGCTCGGGACAGGGTATTCGGGGCAATAAGCCCCAGCATTTT. Protein sequence: CASSSGQGIRGNKPQHF.

The chain links TRBV18 to TRBJ1-1, with D possibly TRBD1 on 5 matching bases. Deletions cut 5 bases from V and 4 bases from J, with 20 bases between. In germline, CDR1 is KGHSH, CDR2 LQKENI. The CDR3 totals 16 residues. DNA of the CDR3: TGTGCCAGCTCAGCAGCGGGGGGGAGTCCCTCCACTGAAGCTTTCTTT. Translated: CASSAAGGSPSTEAFF.